The rows below give T cell receptor beta chains drawn from one sample of a study of cytomegalovirus exposure and HLA in healthy donors. The assay was immunoSEQ multiplex PCR, and TCRdb's table has in-frame clones only and misses some. The sample holds fewer than 100,000 clones, 60% to 80% seen once. Sequencing was carried out using PBMCs. The receptor source for this set is a female donor in good health and CMV-seronegative. CDR3s include the opening cysteine and the closing phenylalanine or tryptophan. The D gene is left open where the match is weak. The size entry is marked missing in some rows and otherwise reads once, few, many or a size class.

V gene: TRBV14; clone size: NA; D gene: NA; J gene: TRBJ1-1; CDR3 protein: CASSRLGLNTEAFF; CDR3 DNA: TGTGCCAGCAGCCGACTAGGACTGAACACTGAAGCTTTCTTT
V gene: TRBV11-2; clone size: few; D gene: NA; J gene: TRBJ1-2; CDR3 protein: CASSFPVRGGEGYTF; CDR3 DNA: TGTGCCAGCAGCTTCCCGGTCCGTGGGGGGGAAGGCTACACCTTC
V gene: TRBV7-2; clone size: NA; D gene: TRBD1; J gene: TRBJ2-3; CDR3 protein: CASSAVDRRTDTQYF; CDR3 DNA: TGTGCCAGCAGCGCGGTGGACAGGCGCACAGATACGCAGTATTTT
V gene: TRBV19; clone size: NA; D gene: NA; J gene: TRBJ1-3; CDR3 protein: CASSIGPGRFSGNTIYF; CDR3 DNA: TGTGCCAGTAGTATAGGACCAGGCCGATTCTCTGGAAACACCATATATTTT
V gene: TRBV7-9; clone size: NA; D gene: NA; J gene: TRBJ1-3; CDR3 protein: CASSLGGHSGNTIYF; CDR3 DNA: TGTGCCAGCAGCTTAGGGGGGCACTCTGGAAACACCATATATTTT
V gene: TRBV7-3; clone size: NA; D gene: TRBD1; J gene: TRBJ1-1; CDR3 protein: CASSPGGTEAFF; CDR3 DNA: TGTGCCAGCAGCCCAGGGGGTACTGAAGCTTTCTTT
V gene: TRBV21-1; clone size: NA; D gene: NA; J gene: TRBJ2-3; CDR3 protein: CASSKASGRVTDTQYF; CDR3 DNA: TGTGCCAGCAGCAAAGCTAGCGGGAGGGTCACAGATACGCAGTATTTT
V gene: TRBV6-1; clone size: NA; D gene: NA; J gene: TRBJ1-1; CDR3 protein: CASTFLNTEAFF; CDR3 DNA: TGTGCCAGCACCTTTTTGAACACTGAAGCTTTCTTT
V gene: TRBV4-3; clone size: NA; D gene: NA; J gene: TRBJ2-7; CDR3 protein: CASSQDLRGGYEQYF; CDR3 DNA: TGCGCCAGCAGCCAAGATCTGAGGGGGGGCTACGAGCAGTACTTC
V gene: TRBV7-6; clone size: NA; D gene: NA; J gene: TRBJ2-1; CDR3 protein: CASSLGAVGHEQFF; CDR3 DNA: TGTGCCAGCAGCTTAGGGGCAGTTGGTCATGAGCAGTTCTTC
V gene: TRBV25-1; clone size: few; D gene: NA; J gene: TRBJ1-1; CDR3 protein: CASSEFQGNTEAFF; CDR3 DNA: TGTGCCAGCAGTGAATTTCAGGGGAACACTGAAGCTTTCTTT
V gene: TRBV4-1; clone size: NA; D gene: TRBD2; J gene: TRBJ2-7; CDR3 protein: CASSPLAGVQYF; CDR3 DNA: TGCGCCAGCAGCCCTCTAGCGGGAGTACAGTACTTC
V gene: TRBV6-1; clone size: NA; D gene: TRBD1; J gene: TRBJ1-1; CDR3 protein: CASSNRGTEAFF; CDR3 DNA: TGTGCCAGCAGTAACAGGGGGACTGAAGCTTTCTTT
V gene: TRBV7-8; clone size: NA; D gene: TRBD1; J gene: TRBJ1-2; CDR3 protein: CASRPGQDYGYTF; CDR3 DNA: TGTGCCAGCCGGCCGGGACAGGACTATGGCTACACCTTC
V gene: TRBV10-3; clone size: few; D gene: TRBD1; J gene: TRBJ2-1; CDR3 protein: CAINRGQGGHEQFF; CDR3 DNA: TGTGCCATCAATAGGGGACAGGGTGGGCATGAGCAGTTCTTC
V gene: TRBV28; clone size: NA; D gene: TRBD1; J gene: TRBJ2-7; CDR3 protein: CASSPTGGEQYF; CDR3 DNA: TGTGCCAGCAGTCCTACAGGGGGCGAGCAGTACTTC
V gene: TRBV5-1; clone size: NA; D gene: NA; J gene: TRBJ2-6; CDR3 protein: CASRGPGEAGATYSGANVLTF; CDR3 DNA: TGCGCCAGCAGGGGCCCAGGGGAGGCGGGAGCAACCTACTCTGGGGCCAACGTCCTGACTTTC
V gene: TRBV6-1; clone size: NA; D gene: TRBD1; J gene: TRBJ1-2; CDR3 protein: CASSEGTGVRGYTF; CDR3 DNA: TGTGCCAGCAGTGAAGGGACAGGGGTTCGGGGCTACACCTTC
V gene: TRBV10-3; clone size: NA; D gene: NA; J gene: TRBJ1-1; CDR3 protein: CAISAGTPTEAFF; CDR3 DNA: TGTGCCATCAGTGCAGGGACACCCACTGAAGCTTTCTTT
V gene: TRBV18; clone size: few; D gene: NA; J gene: TRBJ2-7; CDR3 protein: CASSPIQGYEQYF; CDR3 DNA: TGTGCCAGCTCACCGATCCAGGGCTACGAGCAGTACTTC
V gene: TRBV2; clone size: NA; D gene: TRBD2; J gene: TRBJ2-3; CDR3 protein: CASTLAGEGLTQYF; CDR3 DNA: TGTGCCAGCACCCTAGCGGGAGAAGGACTTACGCAGTATTTT
V gene: TRBV5-1; clone size: NA; D gene: NA; J gene: TRBJ2-1; CDR3 protein: CASSLLAENNEQFF; CDR3 DNA: TGCGCCAGCAGCTTGTTGGCGGAGAACAATGAGCAGTTCTTC
V gene: TRBV29-1; clone size: NA; D gene: NA; J gene: TRBJ1-1; CDR3 protein: CSVDWATEAFF; CDR3 DNA: TGCAGCGTTGACTGGGCCACTGAAGCTTTCTTT
V gene: TRBV4-2; clone size: NA; D gene: TRBD1; J gene: TRBJ2-6; CDR3 protein: CASSQEGIRGLSGANVLTF; CDR3 DNA: TGTGCCAGCAGCCAAGAGGGAATCAGGGGGCTCTCTGGGGCCAACGTCCTGACTTTC
V gene: TRBV5-4; clone size: NA; D gene: TRBD2; J gene: TRBJ2-1; CDR3 protein: CASSLGGTSGVYEQFF; CDR3 DNA: TGTGCCAGCAGCTTGGGAGGGACTAGCGGGGTCTATGAGCAGTTCTTC
V gene: TRBV4-1; clone size: few; D gene: NA; J gene: TRBJ2-7; CDR3 protein: CASSQDHGSWLNEQYF; CDR3 DNA: TGCGCCAGCAGCCAAGATCACGGGAGCTGGTTGAACGAGCAGTACTTC
V gene: TRBV4-3; clone size: NA; D gene: NA; J gene: TRBJ1-5; CDR3 protein: CASSQERQLNQPQHF; CDR3 DNA: TGCGCCAGCAGCCAAGAACGTCAACTTAATCAGCCCCAGCATTTT
V gene: TRBV9; clone size: NA; D gene: TRBD1; J gene: TRBJ2-1; CDR3 protein: CASSFRSTGTGNSYNEQFF; CDR3 DNA: TGTGCCAGCAGCTTCCGATCAACCGGGACAGGGAACTCCTACAATGAGCAGTTCTTC
V gene: TRBV5-1; clone size: NA; D gene: NA; J gene: TRBJ1-2; CDR3 protein: CASSGGLYGYTF; CDR3 DNA: TGCGCCAGCAGCGGGGGACTATATGGCTACACCTTC
V gene: TRBV30; clone size: NA; D gene: TRBD2; J gene: TRBJ2-3; CDR3 protein: CAWSRGLAERTDTQYF; CDR3 DNA: TGTGCCTGGAGTCGAGGACTAGCGGAGCGCACAGATACGCAGTATTTT
V gene: TRBV7-9; clone size: NA; D gene: NA; J gene: TRBJ2-1; CDR3 protein: CASSLAMRGGEQFF; CDR3 DNA: TGTGCCAGCAGCTTAGCGATGCGGGGTGGTGAGCAGTTCTTC
V gene: TRBV20-1; clone size: NA; D gene: TRBD1; J gene: TRBJ1-2; CDR3 protein: CSPGGNYGYTF; CDR3 DNA: TGCAGTCCAGGGGGAAACTATGGCTACACCTTC
V gene: TRBV2; clone size: NA; D gene: NA; J gene: TRBJ1-1; CDR3 protein: CASSEAGGQMNTEAFF; CDR3 DNA: TGTGCCAGCAGTGAAGCGGGGGGGCAGATGAACACTGAAGCTTTCTTT
V gene: TRBV5-1; clone size: NA; D gene: NA; J gene: TRBJ2-2; CDR3 protein: CASSLVGASTGELFF; CDR3 DNA: TGCGCCAGCAGCTTAGTAGGGGCGAGCACCGGGGAGCTGTTTTTT
V gene: TRBV5-4; clone size: NA; D gene: TRBD1; J gene: TRBJ1-1; CDR3 protein: CASSLDRGPTEAFF; CDR3 DNA: TGTGCCAGCAGCTTAGACAGGGGGCCCACTGAAGCTTTCTTT
V gene: TRBV27; clone size: NA; D gene: NA; J gene: TRBJ1-2; CDR3 protein: CASSLTLNYGYTF; CDR3 DNA: TGTGCCAGCAGCCTTACACTAAACTATGGCTACACCTTC
V gene: TRBV2; clone size: once; D gene: TRBD2; J gene: TRBJ2-7; CDR3 protein: CASSESSGRAYEQYF; CDR3 DNA: TGTGCCAGCAGTGAGTCTAGCGGGAGGGCGTACGAGCAGTACTTC
V gene: TRBV4-1; clone size: once; D gene: NA; J gene: TRBJ2-5; CDR3 protein: CASSQASQQTGETQYF; CDR3 DNA: TGCGCCAGCAGCCAGGCGAGTCAACAGACCGGAGAGACCCAGTACTTC
V gene: TRBV28; clone size: NA; D gene: TRBD1; J gene: TRBJ2-7; CDR3 protein: CASSLGDRRYEQYF; CDR3 DNA: TGTGCCAGCAGTTTAGGGGACAGGCGCTACGAGCAGTACTTC
V gene: TRBV2; clone size: NA; D gene: TRBD1; J gene: TRBJ1-4; CDR3 protein: CASRVRTGGTNEKLFF; CDR3 DNA: TGTGCCAGCAGAGTAAGGACAGGGGGAACTAATGAAAAACTGTTTTTT
V gene: TRBV25-1; clone size: NA; D gene: NA; J gene: TRBJ1-6; CDR3 protein: CASSEGQGSSPLHF; CDR3 DNA: TGTGCCAGTAGTGAAGGGCAGGGGAGTTCACCCCTCCACTTT
V gene: TRBV19; clone size: NA; D gene: TRBD2; J gene: TRBJ2-3; CDR3 protein: CASSTSGRADTQYF; CDR3 DNA: TGTGCCAGTTCGACTAGCGGGAGGGCAGATACGCAGTATTTT
V gene: TRBV10-1; clone size: NA; D gene: NA; J gene: TRBJ2-1; CDR3 protein: CASSEGATTGKFF; CDR3 DNA: TGCGCCAGCAGCGAAGGGGCTACGACAGGAAAGTTCTTC
V gene: TRBV30; clone size: NA; D gene: TRBD1; J gene: TRBJ2-7; CDR3 protein: CAGASLTGGEEQYF; CDR3 DNA: TGTGCCGGAGCCTCTTTGACAGGGGGCGAGGAGCAGTACTTC
V gene: TRBV9; clone size: NA; D gene: TRBD2; J gene: TRBJ2-1; CDR3 protein: CASSDRTSNNEQFF; CDR3 DNA: TGTGCCAGCAGCGATCGGACTAGCAACAATGAGCAGTTCTTC
V gene: TRBV7-6; clone size: NA; D gene: TRBD2; J gene: TRBJ2-1; CDR3 protein: CASSLDLAGGQVEQFF; CDR3 DNA: TGTGCCAGCAGCTTAGATCTAGCGGGGGGGCAGGTCGAGCAGTTCTTC
V gene: TRBV5-4; clone size: NA; D gene: NA; J gene: TRBJ2-1; CDR3 protein: CASPSRTPYNEQFF; CDR3 DNA: TGTGCCAGCCCCTCGAGGACACCCTACAATGAGCAGTTCTTC
V gene: TRBV11-2; clone size: NA; D gene: NA; J gene: TRBJ1-2; CDR3 protein: CASSGVFLVANMIGYTF; CDR3 DNA: TGTGCCAGCAGCGGGGTCTTCCTGGTAGCGAATATGATTGGCTACACCTTC
V gene: TRBV13; clone size: NA; D gene: NA; J gene: TRBJ2-1; CDR3 protein: CASSSPPGFSYNEQFF; CDR3 DNA: TGTGCCAGCAGCTCTCCCCCGGGGTTCTCCTACAATGAGCAGTTCTTC
V gene: TRBV21-1; clone size: NA; D gene: NA; J gene: TRBJ2-7; CDR3 protein: CASSKPTWLAGGNNLREQYF; CDR3 DNA: TGTGCCAGCAGCAAACCCACCTGGCTAGCGGGAGGGAATAACCTACGGGAGCAGTACTTC
V gene: TRBV5-1; clone size: NA; D gene: NA; J gene: TRBJ1-1; CDR3 protein: CASSLAAGANTEAFF; CDR3 DNA: TGCGCCAGCAGCTTGGCAGCTGGGGCGAACACTGAAGCTTTCTTT
V gene: TRBV5-6; clone size: NA; D gene: NA; J gene: TRBJ1-1; CDR3 protein: CASSWGGNSQAFF; CDR3 DNA: TGTGCCAGCAGCTGGGGGGGGAATTCCCAAGCTTTCTTT
V gene: TRBV14; clone size: NA; D gene: NA; J gene: TRBJ2-7; CDR3 protein: CASSREGGLGFGRYIYEQYF; CDR3 DNA: TGTGCCAGCAGCCGGGAAGGGGGCTTGGGATTTGGGAGGTACATCTACGAGCAGTACTTC
V gene: TRBV5-1; clone size: NA; D gene: NA; J gene: TRBJ1-1; CDR3 protein: CASSLTRGRITEAFF; CDR3 DNA: TGCGCCAGCAGCCTAACCCGGGGGAGAATCACTGAAGCTTTCTTT
V gene: TRBV11-2; clone size: few; D gene: TRBD1; J gene: TRBJ2-7; CDR3 protein: CASSFHSGTATYEQYF; CDR3 DNA: TGTGCCAGCAGCTTCCATTCCGGGACAGCAACCTACGAGCAGTACTTC
V gene: TRBV7-2; clone size: NA; D gene: TRBD1; J gene: TRBJ1-2; CDR3 protein: CASSLTGEGYGYTF; CDR3 DNA: TGTGCCAGCAGCCTCACAGGGGAAGGCTATGGCTACACCTTC
V gene: TRBV9; clone size: NA; D gene: TRBD1; J gene: TRBJ2-2; CDR3 protein: CASSVGGQGSTGELFF; CDR3 DNA: TGTGCCAGCAGCGTAGGGGGACAGGGGAGCACCGGGGAGCTGTTTTTT
V gene: TRBV6-5; clone size: NA; D gene: TRBD2; J gene: TRBJ2-3; CDR3 protein: CASSPTGTRTDTQYF; CDR3 DNA: TGTGCCAGCAGTCCTACCGGGACTAGAACAGATACGCAGTATTTT
V gene: TRBV2; clone size: NA; D gene: TRBD1; J gene: TRBJ2-7; CDR3 protein: CASSGTGVYEQYF; CDR3 DNA: TGTGCCAGCAGCGGGACAGGGGTCTACGAGCAGTACTTC
V gene: TRBV11-2; clone size: few; D gene: NA; J gene: TRBJ1-3; CDR3 protein: CASSLIERGNTIYF; CDR3 DNA: TGTGCCAGCAGCTTAATCGAGCGTGGAAACACCATATATTTT